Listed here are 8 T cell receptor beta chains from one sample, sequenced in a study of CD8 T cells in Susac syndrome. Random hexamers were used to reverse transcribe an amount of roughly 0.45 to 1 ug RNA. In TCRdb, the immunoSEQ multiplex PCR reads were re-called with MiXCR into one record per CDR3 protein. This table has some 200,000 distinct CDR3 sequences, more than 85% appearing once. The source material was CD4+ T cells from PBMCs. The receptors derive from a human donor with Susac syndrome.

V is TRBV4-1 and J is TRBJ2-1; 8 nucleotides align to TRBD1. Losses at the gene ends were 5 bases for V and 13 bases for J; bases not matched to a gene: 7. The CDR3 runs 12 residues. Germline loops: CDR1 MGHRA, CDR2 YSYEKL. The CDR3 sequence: CASSYRGIEQFF. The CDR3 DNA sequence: TGCGCCAGCAGCTACAGGGGGATAGAACAGTTCTTC.

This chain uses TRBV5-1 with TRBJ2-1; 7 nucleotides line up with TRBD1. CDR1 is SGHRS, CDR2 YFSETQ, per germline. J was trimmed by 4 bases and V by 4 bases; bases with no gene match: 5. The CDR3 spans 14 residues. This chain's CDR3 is CASSPGQVYNEQFF. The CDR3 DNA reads TGCGCCAGCAGCCCCGGACAGGTTTACAATGAGCAGTTCTTC.

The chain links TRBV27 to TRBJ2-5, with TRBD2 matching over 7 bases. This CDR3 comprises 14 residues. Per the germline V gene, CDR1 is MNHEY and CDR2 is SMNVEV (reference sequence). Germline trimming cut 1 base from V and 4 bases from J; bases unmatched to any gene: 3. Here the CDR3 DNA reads TGTGCCAGCAGTTTATTAGGCGGGGGAGAGACCCAGTACTTC. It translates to CASSLLGGGETQYF.

Here the CDR3 reads CSATRSGIPYEQYF. CDR3 DNA: TGCAGTGCTACCAGGTCGGGTATCCCCTACGAGCAGTACTTC. This rearrangement joins TRBV20-1 to TRBJ2-7; D ambiguous. The CDR3 totals 14 residues. The V gene's germline CDR1 is DFQATT and CDR2 SNEGSKA (reference sequence). V was cut by 4 bases and J by 2 bases, with 15 bases left in between.

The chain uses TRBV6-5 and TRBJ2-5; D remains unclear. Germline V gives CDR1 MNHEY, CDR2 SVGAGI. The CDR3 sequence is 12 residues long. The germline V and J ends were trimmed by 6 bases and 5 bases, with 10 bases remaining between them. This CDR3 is CASSWVRETQYF. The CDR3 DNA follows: TGTGCCAGCAGCTGGGTCCGGGAGACCCAGTACTTC.

The DNA of the CDR3 is TGTGCCAGCTCACCACCAGGGGGCCGGGGCTACACCTTC. Protein product: CASSPPGGRGYTF. The chain is built from TRBV18 and TRBJ1-2; 7 bases agree with TRBD1. This CDR3 has 13 residues. The V and J ends lost 0 bases and 8 bases, in that order; junction bases with no gene match: 3. CDR1 is KGHSH, CDR2 LQKENI, per germline.

The CDR3 bases are TGCGCCAGCAGCCCCGGGCAGGGGGCCCGGGATGAAGCTTTCTTT. Its translation is CASSPGQGARDEAFF. This chain joins TRBV4-1 and TRBJ1-1, with TRBD1 matching 8 bases. The junction had 11 bases not matched to a gene; V was cut back by 4 bases and J by 7 bases. Per the germline V gene, CDR1 is MGHRA and CDR2 is YSYEKL. The CDR3 totals 15 residues.

CDR3 loop: CASSLIGQGANRIYGYTF. CDR3 sequence (DNA): TGCGCCAGCAGCTTGATAGGACAGGGGGCAAATCGGATCTATGGCTACACCTTC. V gene TRBV5-1 combines with J gene TRBJ1-2; 11 bases are shared with TRBD1. Trimming cost V 1 base and J 4 bases; bases outside gene matches: 12. The CDR3 has 18 residues. From germline, CDR1 is SGHRS and CDR2 YFSETQ. The complete variable domain, with remaining parts taken from reference TRBV5-1 and TRBJ1-2, reads KAGVTQTPRYLIKTRGQQVTLSCSPISGHRSVSWYQQTPGQGLQFLFEYFSETQRNKGNFPGRFSGRQFSNSRSEMNVSTLELGDSALYLCASSLIGQGANRIYGYTFGSGTRLTVV.